The rows below give T cell receptor beta chains drawn from one sample of a study of shared clonotypes between healthy human individuals. The data were produced by immunoSEQ multiplex PCR, yet TCRdb's version contains in-frame clones alone and is incomplete. The sample has roughly 300,000 clones, roughly 87% seen once. The sequenced material came from memory CD8+ T cells sorted from blood. The receptors come from a man between 18 and 29 years old in good health. Both conserved end residues are part of each CDR3. Each record gives: CDR3 DNA, CDR3 protein, D gene, J gene, clone size, V gene. The D gene is left open where the match is weak. Clone size is shown for a subset of rows, as once, few, many or a class of expanded clone.

TGTGCCATAATCCTTCGGGGCGGGCGGGACAATGAGCAGTTCTTC	CAIILRGGRDNEQFF	.	TRBJ2-1	.	TRBV7-9
TGTGCCAGCAGCTATTTACTAGCGGGAGAATTACACTTC	CASSYLLAGELHF	TRBD2	TRBJ2-5	.	TRBV7-9
TGCGCCAGCAGCCAAGGAGGCGGGACAGGGGGTAGTGAAAAACTGTTTTTT	CASSQGGGTGGSEKLFF	TRBD1	TRBJ1-4	.	TRBV4-1
TGTGCCAGCAGCTCAGGGACGGATTCTGGAAACACCATATATTTT	CASSSGTDSGNTIYF	.	TRBJ1-3	.	TRBV7-6
TGTGCCAGCAGTGAATTTGACAGTACTTACGAGCAGTACTTC	CASSEFDSTYEQYF	.	TRBJ2-7	few	TRBV25-1
TGTGCCAGCAGCGGGACTAGCGGGGACCTTAATGAGCAGTTCTTC	CASSGTSGDLNEQFF	TRBD2	TRBJ2-1	.	TRBV7-6
TGTGCCAGCAGCCCGGGAGGGGGGCAGAGCACAGATACGCAGTATTTT	CASSPGGGQSTDTQYF	TRBD2	TRBJ2-3	.	TRBV5-4
TGTGCCAGCAGCTTAGGGAGGGAAACTGAAGCTTTCTTT	CASSLGRETEAFF	.	TRBJ1-1	.	TRBV7-6
TGTGCCAGCAGACCTCAGACTAGCGGGATGAGCACAGATACGCAGTATTTT	CASRPQTSGMSTDTQYF	TRBD2	TRBJ2-3	.	TRBV5-6
TGTGCCAGCAGCTCCCCGGACAGGGAAGGCCATTCACCCCTCCACTTT	CASSSPDREGHSPLHF	TRBD1	TRBJ1-6	.	TRBV7-2
TGTGCCAGCAGTTTAGCCATGAGCAATCAGCCCCAGCATTTT	CASSLAMSNQPQHF	.	TRBJ1-5	.	TRBV28
TGTGCCAGCAGCTTCGGGCCTAACTATGGCTACACCTTC	CASSFGPNYGYTF	.	TRBJ1-2	.	TRBV7-3
TGTGCCAGCAGTGACGTCAACGAGCAGTACTTC	CASSDVNEQYF	.	TRBJ2-7	.	TRBV6-5
TGTGCCAGCAGCCACGTGGACAGTCTCACGGCAACGGAGACCCAGTACTTC	CASSHVDSLTATETQYF	.	TRBJ2-5	.	TRBV7-8
TGTGCCAGCAGTGCCCGGACGAACACTGAAGCTTTCTTT	CASSARTNTEAFF	.	TRBJ1-1	.	TRBV2
TGCAGCGTTGAAACATACAATGAGCAGTTCTTC	CSVETYNEQFF	.	TRBJ2-1	.	TRBV29-1
TGCGCCAGCAGCCAGGCCGGGACTAGCGGGGGTGAGCAGTTCTTC	CASSQAGTSGGEQFF	TRBD2	TRBJ2-1	.	TRBV4-3
TGCGCCAGCTCCCCCGGGACAGGGGCCCTAACCCCCAACTACGAGCAGTACTTC	CASSPGTGALTPNYEQYF	TRBD1	TRBJ2-7	.	TRBV5-1
TGTGCCAGCAAGGAGAACACCGGGGAGCTGTTTTTT	CASKENTGELFF	.	TRBJ2-2	.	TRBV6-6
TGCGCCAGCAGCCAAGATCGGTGGGGCGGAAACTATGGCTACACCTTC	CASSQDRWGGNYGYTF	.	TRBJ1-2	.	TRBV4-1
TGTGCCAGCAGCGTAGGTAGCTCTGGGGCCAACGTCCTGACTTTC	CASSVGSSGANVLTF	.	TRBJ2-6	few	TRBV9
TGTGCCAGCAGTTTAGGACCAGGGGCCGGACAGCCCCAGCATTTT	CASSLGPGAGQPQHF	.	TRBJ1-5	.	TRBV28
TGTGCCAGCAGCTCAACAGGCTACAATGAGCAGTTCTTC	CASSSTGYNEQFF	.	TRBJ2-1	.	TRBV7-6
TGTGCCAGCAGTTTGCTAGGGGGCTCCTACGAGCAGTACTTC	CASSLLGGSYEQYF	.	TRBJ2-7	.	TRBV27
TGTGCCAGCAGAAAACCGGGACAGACTCGGGAGCAGTACTTC	CASRKPGQTREQYF	TRBD1	TRBJ2-7	.	TRBV27
TGTGCCAGCAGCCCAATCTCGGGTAACTATGGCTACACCTTC	CASSPISGNYGYTF	.	TRBJ1-2	.	TRBV5-5
TGTGCCAGCAGCTTAGAAGCAGGGGGACAGTCCGGGGAGCTGTTTTTT	CASSLEAGGQSGELFF	TRBD1	TRBJ2-2	few	TRBV7-8
TGTGCCAGCAGTCGTACAGGGTCTGCCTACGAGCAGTACTTC	CASSRTGSAYEQYF	.	TRBJ2-7	.	TRBV28
TGTGCCAGCAGTACAGATGAGCGGGGGGGCGGCAATGAGCAGTTCTTC	CASSTDERGGGNEQFF	TRBD2	TRBJ2-1	.	TRBV11-2
TGTGCCAGCAGCTTAGAGGCTAGCGGTTACACAGATACGCAGTATTTT	CASSLEASGYTDTQYF	TRBD2	TRBJ2-3	.	TRBV7-6
TGCGCCAGCAGCCAAGTTGCAGCGAACACTGAGCAGTTCTTC	CASSQVAANTEQFF	.	TRBJ2-1	.	TRBV4-1
TGTGCCTGGAGGCAGGGGGGGAAGGGCTACACCTTC	CAWRQGGKGYTF	TRBD1	TRBJ1-2	.	TRBV30
TGTGCCAGCAGACAGCGGGGGGGCATAGATACGCAGTATTTT	CASRQRGGIDTQYF	TRBD2	TRBJ2-3	many	TRBV13
TGTGCCAGCAGTTTAACGGTGGAGGGGGCAAGGGATGAGCAGTTCTTC	CASSLTVEGARDEQFF	.	TRBJ2-1	.	TRBV27
TGTGCCAGCAGCTTAGATGGAGAGACCCAGTACTTC	CASSLDGETQYF	.	TRBJ2-5	once	TRBV7-8
TGCAGCGTCGGACTAGCGGGAGGTTGGGATGAGCAGTTCTTC	CSVGLAGGWDEQFF	TRBD2	TRBJ2-1	once	TRBV29-1
TGTGCCATCAGTGAAGGTGGCGGCTACACCTTC	CAISEGGGYTF	.	TRBJ1-2	once	TRBV10-3
TGCGCCAGCAGCTTTACAGGGACGGCCGGGGAGCTGTTTTTT	CASSFTGTAGELFF	.	TRBJ2-2	.	TRBV5-1
TGTGCCAGCAGCTTAGTCGGACAGGGTCGGGAGACCCAGTACTTC	CASSLVGQGRETQYF	TRBD1	TRBJ2-5	.	TRBV7-9
TGTGCCAGCCTGACAGGGGAGGCAGATACGCAGTATTTT	CASLTGEADTQYF	TRBD1	TRBJ2-3	.	TRBV5-6
TGTGCCAGTAGTTATGGGCTCTCCTACGAGCAGTACTTC	CASSYGLSYEQYF	.	TRBJ2-7	.	TRBV19
TGCAGCGTTGAAGGGACTAGTGGGGCCTACAATGAGCAGTTCTTC	CSVEGTSGAYNEQFF	TRBD2	TRBJ2-1	once	TRBV29-1
TGTGCCAGCAGCCCTGGCGTACAGAATTCACCCCTCCACTTT	CASSPGVQNSPLHF	.	TRBJ1-6	.	TRBV7-9
TGTGCCAGCAGTTTATTAGATGGATTGAACACTGAAGCTTTCTTT	CASSLLDGLNTEAFF	.	TRBJ1-1	.	TRBV27
TGTGCCAGCAGCTTAGAGAACGAGCAGTACTTC	CASSLENEQYF	.	TRBJ2-7	.	TRBV13
TGTGCCACCAGCAGAGATCTGGGCAACAATGGCTACACCTTC	CATSRDLGNNGYTF	.	TRBJ1-2	.	TRBV15
TGTGCCAGCAGCACCCAGGGGACAACTGGACATGAGCAGTTCTTC	CASSTQGTTGHEQFF	.	TRBJ2-1	.	TRBV27
TGTGCCAGCACCAAAGGAGGGGACTATGGCTACACCTTC	CASTKGGDYGYTF	.	TRBJ1-2	.	TRBV6-5
TGTGCCAGCAGTTATAGTCCCGGCAGTCTCTCCTACGAGCAGTACTTC	CASSYSPGSLSYEQYF	.	TRBJ2-7	.	TRBV6-6
TGTGCCAGCAGCTTAGTAGGAGGGGGAGGAAACACCATATATTTT	CASSLVGGGGNTIYF	.	TRBJ1-3	once	TRBV7-9
TGCGCCAGCAGTGAGTCAGCCTCCTACGAGCAGTACTTC	CASSESASYEQYF	.	TRBJ2-7	.	TRBV10-1
TGTGCCAGCAGTTTAAACAGGGCCCATGAAAAACTGTTTTTT	CASSLNRAHEKLFF	.	TRBJ1-4	.	TRBV27